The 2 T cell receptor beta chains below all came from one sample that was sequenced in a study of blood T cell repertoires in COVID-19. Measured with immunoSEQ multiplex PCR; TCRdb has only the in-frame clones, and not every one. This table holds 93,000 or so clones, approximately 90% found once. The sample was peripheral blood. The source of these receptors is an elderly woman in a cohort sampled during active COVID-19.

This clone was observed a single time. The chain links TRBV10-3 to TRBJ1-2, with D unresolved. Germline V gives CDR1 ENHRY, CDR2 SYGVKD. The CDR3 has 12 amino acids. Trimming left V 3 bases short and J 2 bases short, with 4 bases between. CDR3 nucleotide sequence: TGTGCCATCAGTGACCAAAACTATGGCTACACCTTC. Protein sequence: CAISDQNYGYTF.

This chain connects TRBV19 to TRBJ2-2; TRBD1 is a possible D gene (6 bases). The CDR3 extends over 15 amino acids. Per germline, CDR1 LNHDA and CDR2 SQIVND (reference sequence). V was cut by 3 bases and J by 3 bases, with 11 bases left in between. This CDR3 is CASSIPGVDTGELFF. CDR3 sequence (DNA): TGTGCCAGTAGTATTCCAGGGGTGGACACCGGGGAGCTGTTTTTT.